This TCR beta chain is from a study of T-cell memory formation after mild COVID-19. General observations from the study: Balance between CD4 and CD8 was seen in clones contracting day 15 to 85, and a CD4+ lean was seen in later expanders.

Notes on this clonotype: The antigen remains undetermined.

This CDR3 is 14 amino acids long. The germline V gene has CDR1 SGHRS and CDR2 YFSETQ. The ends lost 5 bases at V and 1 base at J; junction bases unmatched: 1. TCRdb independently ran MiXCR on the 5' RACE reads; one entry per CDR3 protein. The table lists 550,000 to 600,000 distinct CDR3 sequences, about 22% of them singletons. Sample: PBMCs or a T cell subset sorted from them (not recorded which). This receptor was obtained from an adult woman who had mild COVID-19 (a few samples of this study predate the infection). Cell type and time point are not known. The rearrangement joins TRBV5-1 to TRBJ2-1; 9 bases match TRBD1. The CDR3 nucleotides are TGCGCCAGCAGGGGACAGGGTTCCTACAATGAGCAGTTCTTC. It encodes CASRGQGSYNEQFF.